This T cell receptor (beta chain) was identified during a study of cytomegalovirus exposure and HLA in healthy donors. Amplification used 60 Vbeta primers and 13 Jbeta primers. Here immunoSEQ multiplex PCR was the method, and the copy in TCRdb shows in-frame clones only, minus some. The table includes some 160,000 clones, over 75% detected once. V trimming: 3 bases; J trimming: 1 base; junction bases outside the gene matches: 1. This CDR3 contains 15 residues. The germline V gene encodes CDR1 SGHRS and CDR2 YFSETQ. Points on this clone: Its antigen is still unknown.

Study-level results: Clonal expansion was found to be greater in HLA-associated TCR beta chains than in equally common others in a later analysis.

The origin of this receptor is a male donor in good health and CMV-seronegative. The V and J genes are TRBV5-1 and TRBJ1-4, with 9 bases lining up with TRBD1. The sample taken for sequencing was PBMCs. In DNA, the CDR3 is TGCGCCAGCAGCTCGACAGGGGGAACTAATGAAAAACTGTTTTTT. Protein sequence: CASSSTGGTNEKLFF.